These 30 T cell receptor beta chains originate from one sample sequenced in a study of cytomegalovirus exposure and HLA in healthy donors. It was with 60 Vbeta and 13 Jbeta primers that the PCR ran. The table came from immunoSEQ multiplex PCR; TCRdb's copy has only in-frame clones and leaves some out. The profile shows more than 150,000 clones, around 80% of them singletons. The sequenced sample was PBMCs. The receptors were sampled from a young man in good health and CMV-seronegative.

The chain links TRBV6-1 to TRBJ1-1; D possibly corresponds to TRBD1 (5 bases). In germline, CDR1 is MNHNS, CDR2 SASEGT. The CDR3 is 14 residues long. Trimming left V 7 bases short and J 0 bases short, with 12 bases between. The CDR3 DNA is TGTGCCAGCAAGGGTGTGGACATGAACACTGAAGCTTTCTTT. It encodes CASKGVDMNTEAFF.

A few counts support this clone. The chain recombines TRBV7-9 with TRBJ1-1; D gene uncertain. Deletions cut 5 bases from V and 1 base from J, with 11 bases between. CDR1 and CDR2 (germline): SEHNR, FQNEAQ (reference sequence). The CDR3 spans 14 residues. CDR3 sequence: CASSIQKWNTEAFF. CDR3 DNA sequence: TGTGCCAGCAGCATCCAAAAATGGAACACTGAAGCTTTCTTT.

The rearrangement uses TRBV6-1 and TRBJ1-1; D gene unclear. The germline gives CDR1 MNHNS, CDR2 SASEGT. The CDR3 spans 12 residues. V was trimmed by 8 bases and J by 8 bases, leaving 15 bases between them. The DNA for the CDR3 is TGTGCCAGCGGCCGGCAGGCTTACGAAGCTTTCTTT. Its protein product is CASGRQAYEAFF.

This chain links TRBV6-1 with TRBJ2-6; D is unclear. CDR3 length: 18 residues. CDR1 is MNHNS, CDR2 SASEGT, per germline. Between the trimmed V and J ends, which lost 1 base and 0 bases, there was a span of 13 bases. The CDR3 loop is CASSEEYYSGSGANVLTF. CDR3 in DNA: TGTGCCAGCAGTGAAGAGTATTATTCGGGCTCTGGGGCCAACGTCCTGACTTTC.

This rearrangement joins TRBV4-1 to TRBJ1-1; 8 bases fit TRBD1. This CDR3 is 15 amino acids long. Germline CDR1 and CDR2: MGHRA and YSYEKL. J gave up 1 base and V 4 bases, and 5 bases lay outside the gene matches. The CDR3 bases are TGCGCCAGCAGCCTAAAACAGGGGGGGAACACTGAAGCTTTCTTT. Encoded protein: CASSLKQGGNTEAFF.

The rearrangement links TRBV6-6 to TRBJ2-5; 9 nucleotides line up with TRBD2. The trim removed 0 bases at V and 5 bases at J, leaving 4 bases unmatched. The CDR3 has 15 amino acids. Germline values: CDR1 MNHNY, CDR2 SVGAGI (reference sequence). CDR3 in amino acids: CASSYSGAGGETQYF. CDR3 sequence (DNA): TGTGCCAGCAGTTACTCGGGAGCGGGGGGTGAGACCCAGTACTTC.

The chain has TRBV28 and TRBJ2-2; 9 bases agree with TRBD1. The CDR3 length is 16 residues. The ends lost 5 bases at V and 3 bases at J; junction bases unmatched: 7. Germline CDR1 and CDR2: MDHEN and SYDVKM. For the CDR3, the DNA is TGTGCCAGCAGTCTTGCGGGACAGGGAGACACCGGGGAGCTGTTTTTT. This codes for CASSLAGQGDTGELFF.

This clone showed up just a few times. The chain links TRBV14 to TRBJ2-2, with TRBD1 as a possible D gene (6 bases). V was pared by 8 bases and J by 3 bases, with 28 bases between. Per germline, CDR1 SGHDN and CDR2 FVKESK. The CDR3 is 19 residues long. CDR3 in amino acids: CASSGPSGHSPVDTGELFF. As DNA, the CDR3 is TGTGCCAGCTCCGGACCCTCGGGACACTCGCCGGTGGACACCGGGGAGCTGTTTTTT.

This clone appeared once. The gene calls are TRBV30 and TRBJ1-5; D gene ambiguous. CDR1 is GTSNPN, CDR2 SVGIG, per germline (reference sequence). Trimming removed 2 bases at V and 0 bases at J, with 11 bases between. The CDR3 covers 15 residues. The CDR3 DNA reads TGTGCCTGGAGTCCCCTGTCCCCTAGCAATCAGCCCCAGCATTTT. As protein: CAWSPLSPSNQPQHF. The complete variable domain, with remaining parts taken from reference TRBV30 and TRBJ1-5, reads SQTIHQWPATLVQPVGSPLSLECTVEGTSNPNLYWYRQAAGRGLQLLFYSVGIGQISSEVPQNLSASRPQDRQFILSSKKLLLSDSGFYLCAWSPLSPSNQPQHFGDGTRLSIL.

J is TRBJ2-3 and V is TRBV7-2; D not certain. This CDR3 spans 12 amino acids. V gave up 6 bases and J gave up 3 bases, with 7 bases separating them. Germline-derived CDR1 and CDR2 are SGHTA and FQGNSA. The CDR3 sequence is CASRLYTDTQYF. In DNA form, the CDR3 reads TGTGCCAGCAGGCTATATACAGATACGCAGTATTTT.

This clone has a handful of counts. V and J are TRBV9 and TRBJ2-2; 7 nucleotides line up with TRBD2. The CDR3 length is 17 residues. The germline CDR1 and CDR2 sequences are SGDLS and YYNGEE. V gave up 0 bases and J gave up 1 base; unmatched junction bases: 6. CDR3 residues: CASSVGGGRRNTGELFF. CDR3 nucleotides: TGTGCCAGCAGCGTAGGGGGAGGGAGGAGGAACACCGGGGAGCTGTTTTTT.

This clone has only a few counts. The rearrangement links TRBV27 to TRBJ1-5; no definite D call. V shed 2 bases and J shed 0 bases, with 5 bases lying between them. This CDR3 contains 14 residues. Germline V gene data show CDR1 as MNHEY and CDR2 as SMNVEV (reference sequence). This CDR3 is CASSLEASNQPQHF. Written as DNA, the CDR3 is TGTGCCAGCAGTTTAGAGGCTAGCAATCAGCCCCAGCATTTT.

The rearrangement links TRBV29-1 to TRBJ1-1; D possibly corresponds to TRBD1 (6 bases). The germline V and J ends were trimmed by 5 bases and 6 bases, with 16 bases remaining between them. CDR3 length equals 13 residues. Per the germline V gene, CDR1 is SQVTM and CDR2 is ANQGSEA. This chain's CDR3 is CSVPGTTVAEAFF. CDR3 in DNA: TGCAGCGTTCCCGGGACAACCGTTGCTGAAGCTTTCTTT.

This clone has only a few counts. This chain's CDR3 is CASKSQGTLYEQYF. CDR3 DNA: TGTGCCAGCAAAAGCCAGGGGACCCTCTACGAGCAGTACTTC. The chain is built from TRBV2 and TRBJ2-7, with TRBD1 as a possible D gene (6 bases). Trimming left V 7 bases short and J 3 bases short, with 16 bases between. The CDR3 has 14 residues. Germline CDR1 is SNHLY and CDR2 is FYNNEI.

This chain joins TRBV5-1 and TRBJ2-3; TRBD1 matches 9 bases. The CDR3 loop spans 23 amino acids. Germline V gene sequence: CDR1 SGHRS, CDR2 YFSETQ. With 0 bases clipped from V and 0 bases from J, the junction kept 23 bases outside the gene matches. DNA for the CDR3: TGCGCCAGCAGCTTGGGGACGTGGGGGACAGGGCGTCCCAAGACCTCTAGCACAGATACGCAGTATTTT. Translation gives CASSLGTWGTGRPKTSSTDTQYF.

The CDR3 DNA follows: TGCAGCGTTGACAGGGGGGCAGATACGCAGTATTTT. It codes for CSVDRGADTQYF. The V gene is TRBV29-1, the J gene TRBJ2-3; D may be TRBD1 (7 bases). From germline, CDR1 is SQVTM and CDR2 ANQGSEA. Trimming removed 3 bases from V and 4 bases from J, with 8 bases in between. The CDR3 spans 12 residues.

The chain has TRBV18 and TRBJ1-1; no reliable D call. This CDR3 is built from 15 residues. V was trimmed by 6 bases and J by 0 bases, leaving 14 bases between them. Germline V CDR1 and CDR2: KGHSH, LQKENI. CDR3 loop: CASSSGNHMNTEAFF. CDR3 bases: TGTGCCAGCTCGAGCGGGAATCACATGAACACTGAAGCTTTCTTT. The full variable domain, with the rest looked up from reference TRBV18 and TRBJ1-1, is NAGVMQNPRHLVRRRGQEARLRCSPMKGHSHVYWYRQLPEEGLKFMVYLQKENIIDESGMPKERFSAEFPKEGPSILRIQQVVRGDSAAYFCASSSGNHMNTEAFFGQGTRLTVV.

The rearrangement links TRBV2 to TRBJ2-7; 12 nucleotides match TRBD2. The V gene's germline CDR1 is SNHLY and CDR2 FYNNEI. The CDR3 contains 15 residues. V lost 4 bases to trimming and J lost 7 bases; unmatched junction nucleotides: 8. In nucleotides, the CDR3 is TGTGCCAGCAGTGTTGCTAGCGGGGGGGCCAGGGAGCAGTACTTC. This sequence encodes CASSVASGGAREQYF.

The chain couples TRBV4-1 to TRBJ1-1; a possible D gene is TRBD1 (5 bases). The CDR3 totals 15 residues. Germline V CDR1 and CDR2: MGHRA, YSYEKL. V dropped 3 bases and J dropped 6 bases, with 17 bases sitting between them. CDR3 loop: CASSQDRGARSEAFF. The CDR3, as DNA: TGCGCCAGCAGCCAGGACCGCGGGGCGCGGTCTGAAGCTTTCTTT.

The chain uses TRBV5-1 and TRBJ2-2; D remains unclear. The CDR3 has 15 amino acids. The germline V gene encodes CDR1 SGHRS and CDR2 YFSETQ. V lost 1 base and J lost 5, with 12 bases in between. CDR3 coding DNA: TGCGCCAGCAGCTTGATGGTTTCCGGGACCGGGGAGCTGTTTTTT. Amino acids: CASSLMVSGTGELFF. Full variable domain (missing parts from reference TRBV5-1 and TRBJ2-2): KAGVTQTPRYLIKTRGQQVTLSCSPISGHRSVSWYQQTPGQGLQFLFEYFSETQRNKGNFPGRFSGRQFSNSRSEMNVSTLELGDSALYLCASSLMVSGTGELFFGEGSRLTVL.

This clone was detected a few times. The chain's CDR3 is CASSLRGHEQYF. In nucleotides, the CDR3 is TGTGCCAGCAGTTTAAGGGGCCACGAGCAGTACTTC. This chain uses TRBV28 with TRBJ2-7; D is perhaps TRBD1 (5 bases). This CDR3 has 12 residues. With 2 bases removed from V and 5 bases from J, the gap between germline ends came to 7 bases. Germline CDR1 and CDR2: MDHEN and SYDVKM.

The genes are TRBV29-1 and TRBJ2-3; 14 bases match TRBD2. Germline CDR1 and CDR2: SQVTM and ANQGSEA. Trimming removed 5 bases from V and 13 bases from J; junction bases left unmatched: 14. There are 15 residues in the CDR3. CDR3 nucleotide sequence: TGCAGCGTTAGTAACCCGGGACTAGCGGGAGCGGTGGAGTATTTT. Protein: CSVSNPGLAGAVEYF.

Only one count was recorded for this clone. This chain links TRBV7-2 with TRBJ1-2, with 9 bases matching TRBD1. The germline gives CDR1 SGHTA, CDR2 FQGNSA. The CDR3 length is 13 residues. J was trimmed by 8 bases and V by 5 bases; bases with no gene match: 6. CDR3 DNA sequence: TGTGCCAGCAGCCGGGGACAGGGTCGAGGCTACACCTTC. The encoded protein is CASSRGQGRGYTF.

This chain links TRBV4-1 with TRBJ1-1; no definite D call. This CDR3 has 16 amino acids. V was clipped by 5 bases and J by 1 base, with 17 bases between them. CDR1 and CDR2 from the germline V gene are MGHRA and YSYEKL. CDR3 bases: TGCGCCAGCAGCTTTCGACCAGACCGCGGGAACACTGAAGCTTTCTTT. The encoded protein is CASSFRPDRGNTEAFF.

A remark on this clone: This specimen includes other DNA sequences encoding the same CDR3. The CDR3 is CAWSVLLGFYEQYF. The CDR3 nucleotides read TGTGCCTGGAGTGTACTTTTGGGCTTCTATGAGCAGTACTTC. The genes are TRBV30 and TRBJ2-7; no clear D gene. V was clipped by 0 bases and J by 7 bases, with 16 bases between them. CDR3 length: 14 residues. Germline V gene data show CDR1 as GTSNPN and CDR2 as SVGIG (reference sequence).

V is TRBV4-1 and J is TRBJ2-7, with D maybe TRBD1 (6 bases). Trimming took 2 bases from V and 0 from J, leaving 14 bases between them. This CDR3 region has 16 residues. The germline V gene has CDR1 MGHRA and CDR2 YSYEKL. CDR3 region: CASSQIRRRGSYEQYF. CDR3 nucleotides: TGCGCCAGCAGCCAAATAAGGCGCAGGGGCTCCTACGAGCAGTACTTC.

This clone turned up a few times. In DNA, the CDR3 is TGTGCCAGCAGTGAATTCCGGAATGAGCAGTTCTTC. This gives the protein CASSEFRNEQFF. This rearrangement joins TRBV6-1 to TRBJ2-1; no clear D gene. V shed 2 bases and J shed 7 bases, with 6 bases lying between them. The CDR3 runs to 12 residues. CDR1 and CDR2 from the germline V gene are MNHNS and SASEGT.

This clone showed up just a few times. The rearrangement uses TRBV5-1 and TRBJ1-2; 11 bases line up with TRBD1. There are 15 residues in the CDR3. Germline V gene lookup returns CDR1 SGHRS and CDR2 YFSETQ. The V gene end was trimmed by 0 bases and the J gene end by 6 bases; junction bases not matched to a gene: 4. The CDR3 sequence is CASSLAGQGADGYTF. The CDR3 DNA sequence: TGCGCCAGCAGCTTGGCAGGACAGGGGGCGGATGGCTACACCTTC.

The chain recombines TRBV6-6 with TRBJ2-5; perhaps TRBD2 as D (6 bases). Germline CDR1 reads MNHNY; CDR2 reads SVGAGI (reference sequence). The V end was cut by 2 bases, the J end by 4 bases, with 14 bases between. The CDR3 totals 15 residues. The CDR3 loop is CASSYLGHGGETQYF. The DNA for the CDR3 is TGTGCCAGCAGTTACCTGGGCCACGGGGGAGAGACCCAGTACTTC.

This clone appeared a single time. This chain connects TRBV28 to TRBJ1-2; TRBD1 matches at 11 bases. V gave up 1 base and J gave up 5 bases; unmatched junction bases: 3. The CDR3 length is 15 residues. Germline-derived CDR1 and CDR2 are MDHEN and SYDVKM. The CDR3, as DNA: TGTGCCAGCAGTTTATTTGGACAGGGGGCATATGGCTACACCTTC. Its translation is CASSLFGQGAYGYTF.